This record concerns one T cell receptor beta chain sequence. Antigen: not known. Trimming shortened V by 2 bases and J by 0 bases, and 5 bases separated the two germline ends. This CDR3 contains 13 residues. These data belong to a study of Ad26.COV2.S vaccination and SARS-CoV-2 variants. Study-level information: Doses of Ad26.COV2.S were injected into muscle once or twice, 56 days apart. Broader study findings: There was reportedly substantial breadth in spike-specific CD8+ and CD4+ T cell responses after vaccination.

Treatment indicated: 15 to 20 received Ad26.COV2.S at low or high dose, single or two shots; several received placebo; per-sample allocation not given. Sampling was done on day 63 after the first vaccine or placebo injection. Measured with immunoSEQ multiplex PCR; TCRdb has only the in-frame clones, and not every one. Of about 410,000 clones listed, about 90% were seen once; the top ten hold 1.5% to 2%. Material: peripheral blood, obtained in a trial of Ad26.COV2.S vaccine versus placebo. This TCR was sampled from a person between 18 and 59 years old who received the Ad26.COV2.S COVID-19 vaccine or a placebo. The V gene is TRBV12-3 or TRBV12-4, the J gene TRBJ2-7, with D unresolved. CDR3 protein: CASSLRSSYEQYF. CDR3 nucleotide sequence: TGTGCCAGCAGTTTAAGGAGCTCCTACGAGCAGTACTTC.